Following are 3 T cell receptor beta chains from one sample sequenced in a study of blood T cell repertoires in COVID-19. Repertoires were generated with immunoSEQ multiplex PCR, while TCRdb's copy carries only in-frame clones and drops some. The sample includes roughly 260,000 clones, 80% to 90% of them seen just once. Sequenced material: peripheral blood. Every receptor here comes from a middle-aged woman with acute or convalescent COVID-19.

This sequence joins TRBV19 and TRBJ1-2; possibly TRBD1 for D (6 bases). Trimming took off 6 bases at V and 0 bases at J, with 17 bases between the two ends. The CDR3 totals 16 residues. Germline V gene lookup returns CDR1 LNHDA and CDR2 SQIVND (reference sequence). The chain's CDR3 is CASSPTHRVSNYGYTF. The DNA for the CDR3 is TGTGCCAGTAGCCCCACCCACAGGGTTTCTAACTATGGCTACACCTTC. Full variable domain (rest looked up from reference TRBV19 and TRBJ1-2): DGGITQSPKYLFRKEGQNVTLSCEQNLNHDAMYWYRQDPGQGLRLIYYSQIVNDFQKGDIAEGYSVSREKKESFPLTVTSAQKNPTAFYLCASSPTHRVSNYGYTFGSGTRLTVV.

This clone came up a few times. The chain joins TRBV3-1 (or the pseudogene TRBV3-2) to TRBJ1-2, with D tentatively TRBD1 (6 bases). Germline V gene lookup returns CDR1 LGHDT and CDR2 YNNKEL (reference sequence). V lost 1 base and J lost 2, with 14 bases in between. The CDR3 totals 16 residues. Here the CDR3 reads CASSQGAAGANYGYTF. The CDR3 coding sequence is TGTGCCAGCAGCCAAGGGGCGGCAGGGGCAAACTATGGCTACACCTTC.

The rearrangement uses TRBV27 and TRBJ1-4; 8 bases map to TRBD1. The CDR3 runs 16 residues. V shed 3 bases, J shed 2 bases, and the junction held 5 bases outside the gene matches. Germline V lookup: CDR1 MNHEY, CDR2 SMNVEV (reference sequence). DNA for the CDR3: TGTGCCAGCAGTTTCCAGGGGGCATCCACTAATGAAAAACTGTTTTTT. Translated, it gives CASSFQGASTNEKLFF.